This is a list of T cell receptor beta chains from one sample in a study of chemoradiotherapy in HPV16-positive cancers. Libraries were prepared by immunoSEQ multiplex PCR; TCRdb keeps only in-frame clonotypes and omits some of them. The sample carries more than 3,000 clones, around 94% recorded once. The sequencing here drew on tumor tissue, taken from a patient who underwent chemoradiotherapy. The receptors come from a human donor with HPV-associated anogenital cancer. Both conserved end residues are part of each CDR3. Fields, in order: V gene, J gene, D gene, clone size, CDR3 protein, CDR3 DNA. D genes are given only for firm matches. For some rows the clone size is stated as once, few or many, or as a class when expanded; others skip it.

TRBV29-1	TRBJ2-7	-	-	CSVQDGHEQYF	TGCAGCGTCCAGGACGGCCACGAGCAGTACTTC
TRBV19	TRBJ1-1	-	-	CASTGNTEAFF	TGTGCCAGTACGGGGAACACTGAAGCTTTCTTT
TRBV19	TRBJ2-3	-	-	CASNLGLTDTQYF	TGTGCCAGTAATCTAGGACTCACAGATACGCAGTATTTT
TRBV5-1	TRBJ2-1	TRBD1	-	CASSLPSGGVYMSSYNEQFF	TGCGCCAGCAGCTTGCCCTCAGGGGGCGTATATATGAGCTCCTACAATGAGCAGTTCTTC
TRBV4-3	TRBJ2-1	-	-	CASSHLGGSEQFF	TGCGCCAGCAGCCATCTCGGAGGTAGTGAGCAGTTCTTC
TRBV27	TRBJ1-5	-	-	CASSFMGGRGQPQHF	TGTGCCAGCAGTTTTATGGGAGGGCGGGGGCAGCCCCAGCATTTT
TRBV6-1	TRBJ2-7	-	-	CASSDDLYEQYF	TGTGCCAGCAGTGATGATTTGTACGAGCAGTACTTC
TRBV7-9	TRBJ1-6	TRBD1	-	CASSFGQGGMGNSPLHF	TGTGCCAGCAGCTTCGGACAGGGAGGAATGGGTAATTCACCCCTCCACTTT
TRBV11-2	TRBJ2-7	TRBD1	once	CASNDRGPWEQYF	TGTGCCAGCAACGACAGGGGGCCCTGGGAGCAGTACTTC
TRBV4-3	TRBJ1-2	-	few	CASSQGSGYVNYGYTF	TGCGCCAGCAGCCAAGGTTCGGGATACGTTAACTATGGCTACACCTTC
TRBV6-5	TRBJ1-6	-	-	CASSYSGGASNSPLHF	TGTGCCAGCAGTTACTCCGGAGGGGCCTCTAATTCACCCCTCCACTTT
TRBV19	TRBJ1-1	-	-	CASSVRGNTEAFF	TGTGCCAGTAGTGTCAGGGGTAACACTGAAGCTTTCTTT
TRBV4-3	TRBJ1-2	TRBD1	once	CASSQDRGQANGAYGYTF	TGCGCCAGCAGCCAAGATCGCGGACAGGCAAACGGGGCTTATGGCTACACCTTC
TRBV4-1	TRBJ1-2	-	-	CASSQDGGGSNYGYTF	TGCGCCAGCAGCCAAGATGGGGGGGGATCTAACTATGGCTACACCTTC
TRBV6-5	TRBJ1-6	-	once	CASSYTTGTNSPLHF	TGTGCCAGCAGTTACACGACGGGAACTAATTCACCCCTCCACTTT
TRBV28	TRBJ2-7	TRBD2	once	CASTPISGDSEQYF	TGTGCCAGCACCCCTATCAGCGGGGATTCCGAGCAGTACTTC
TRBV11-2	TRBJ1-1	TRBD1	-	CASSYPINVTGEANTEAFF	TGTGCCAGCAGCTATCCGATCAATGTAACAGGGGAAGCGAACACTGAAGCTTTCTTT
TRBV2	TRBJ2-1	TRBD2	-	CASSPIAGGPYNEQFF	TGTGCCAGCAGCCCGATAGCGGGGGGCCCCTACAATGAGCAGTTCTTC
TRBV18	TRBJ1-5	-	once	CASSPEGGSNQPQHF	TGTGCCAGCTCACCAGAGGGGGGATCAAATCAGCCCCAGCATTTT
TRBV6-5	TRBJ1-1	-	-	CASSYSAGYEAFF	TGTGCCAGCAGTTACTCTGCCGGGTATGAAGCTTTCTTT
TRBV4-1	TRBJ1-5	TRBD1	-	CASSRPGQGANQPQHF	TGCGCCAGCAGCCGGCCGGGACAGGGGGCCAATCAGCCCCAGCATTTT
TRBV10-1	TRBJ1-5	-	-	CASSAGGNQPQHF	TGCGCCAGCAGTGCCGGGGGGAATCAGCCCCAGCATTTT
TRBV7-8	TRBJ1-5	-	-	CASSFEVGQAGQPQHF	TGTGCCAGCAGCTTTGAGGTGGGGCAGGCTGGTCAGCCCCAGCATTTT
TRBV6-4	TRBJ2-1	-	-	CASSDRNNEQFF	TGTGCCAGCAGTGACCGCAACAATGAGCAGTTCTTC
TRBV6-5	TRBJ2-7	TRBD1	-	CASSLLQGPEQYF	TGTGCCAGCAGCCTACTACAGGGGCCCGAGCAGTACTTC
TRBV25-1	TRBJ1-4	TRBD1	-	CASSELGGTVGEKLFF	TGTGCCAGCAGTGAATTGGGTGGGACAGTAGGCGAAAAACTGTTTTTT
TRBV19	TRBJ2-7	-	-	CASSIVRGYEQYF	TGTGCCAGTAGTATAGTGAGGGGGTACGAGCAGTACTTC
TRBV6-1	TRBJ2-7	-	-	CASSDLGSSYEQYF	TGTGCCAGCAGTGATCTAGGGAGCTCCTACGAGCAGTACTTC
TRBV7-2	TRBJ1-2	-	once	CASSRRVDYGYTF	TGTGCCAGCAGCCGCAGGGTCGACTATGGCTACACCTTC
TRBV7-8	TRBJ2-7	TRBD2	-	CASSQAASGLSGQYF	TGTGCCAGCAGCCAGGCGGCTAGCGGTCTCTCAGGGCAGTACTTC
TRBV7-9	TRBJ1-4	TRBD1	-	CASSLNRDRGNEKLFF	TGTGCCAGCAGCTTGAACCGGGACAGGGGAAATGAAAAACTGTTTTTT
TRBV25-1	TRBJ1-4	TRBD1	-	CASSESRQGAYEKLFF	TGTGCCAGCAGTGAGTCCCGACAGGGGGCTTATGAAAAACTGTTTTTT
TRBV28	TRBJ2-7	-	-	CASSLYEGRYEQYF	TGTGCCAGCAGTTTATATGAGGGCCGATACGAGCAGTACTTC
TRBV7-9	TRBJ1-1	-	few	CASSLAEGLNTEAFF	TGTGCCAGCAGCTTAGCGGAAGGGTTGAACACTGAAGCTTTCTTT
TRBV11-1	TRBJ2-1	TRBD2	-	CASSLNGRAPYNEQFF	TGTGCCAGCAGCTTAAACGGGAGGGCCCCCTACAATGAGCAGTTCTTC
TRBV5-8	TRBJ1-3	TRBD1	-	CASSLRTGAGNTIYF	TGTGCCAGCAGCTTGCGGACAGGCGCTGGAAACACCATATATTTT
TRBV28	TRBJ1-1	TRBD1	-	CASSLGNSNRGNTEAFF	TGTGCCAGCAGTTTGGGTAATAGTAACAGGGGAAACACTGAAGCTTTCTTT
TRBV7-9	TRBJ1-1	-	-	CASRQSTEAFF	TGTGCCAGCCGCCAGTCGACTGAAGCTTTCTTT
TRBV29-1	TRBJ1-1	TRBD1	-	CSVGRQGKVNTEAFF	TGCAGCGTTGGCCGACAGGGTAAGGTGAACACTGAAGCTTTCTTT
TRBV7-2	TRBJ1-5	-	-	CASSLGGSSNQPQHF	TGTGCCAGCAGCTTAGGGGGGTCTAGCAATCAGCCCCAGCATTTT
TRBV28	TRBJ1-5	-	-	CASSQYSNQPQHF	TGTGCCAGCTCACAGTATAGCAATCAGCCCCAGCATTTT
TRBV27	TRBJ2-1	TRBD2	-	CASSFIPGLANEQFF	TGTGCCAGCAGTTTCATTCCGGGACTAGCGAATGAGCAGTTCTTC
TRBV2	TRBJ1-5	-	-	CASSVGGGPQHF	TGTGCCAGCAGTGTGGGAGGGGGTCCCCAGCATTTT
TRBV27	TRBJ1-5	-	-	CASSLSGGNQPQHF	TGTGCCAGCAGTTTAAGCGGTGGGAATCAGCCCCAGCATTTT
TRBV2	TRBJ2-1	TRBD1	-	CASSPLAGGSYNEQFF	TGTGCCAGCAGTCCCCTGGCAGGGGGCTCCTACAATGAGCAGTTCTTC
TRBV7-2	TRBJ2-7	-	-	CASSFWTAYEQYF	TGTGCCAGCAGCTTTTGGACAGCCTACGAGCAGTACTTC
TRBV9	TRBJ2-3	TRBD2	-	CASSVGWGRAGTDTQYF	TGTGCCAGCAGCGTAGGTTGGGGGAGGGCTGGCACAGATACGCAGTATTTT
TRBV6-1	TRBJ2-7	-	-	CASSPRDAAYEQYF	TGTGCCAGCAGTCCGCGGGACGCTGCCTACGAGCAGTACTTC
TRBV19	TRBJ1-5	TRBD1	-	CATSGGQGRVQPQHF	TGTGCCACCTCAGGCGGACAGGGGCGGGTTCAGCCCCAGCATTTT
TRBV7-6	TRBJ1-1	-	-	CASSSRQDMNTEAFF	TGTGCCAGCAGCTCCAGACAGGACATGAACACTGAAGCTTTCTTT
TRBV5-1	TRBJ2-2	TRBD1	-	CASRLGTEYGELFF	TGCGCCAGCAGACTCGGGACAGAGTACGGGGAGCTGTTTTTT
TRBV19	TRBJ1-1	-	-	CASTGSTEAFF	TGTGCCAGTACGGGCTCCACTGAAGCTTTCTTT
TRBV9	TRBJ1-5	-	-	CASSFGDSNQPQHF	TGTGCCAGCAGCTTCGGGGACAGCAATCAGCCCCAGCATTTT
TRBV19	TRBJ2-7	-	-	CASRSLQGLHEQYF	TGTGCCAGTAGGTCCCTACAGGGTTTGCACGAGCAGTACTTC
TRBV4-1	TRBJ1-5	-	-	CASSLSQGMGNQPQHF	TGCGCCAGCAGCCTAAGCCAGGGGATGGGCAATCAGCCCCAGCATTTT
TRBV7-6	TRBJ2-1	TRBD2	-	CASSLELAGGSEQFF	TGTGCCAGCAGCTTAGAACTAGCGGGGGGTTCTGAGCAGTTCTTC
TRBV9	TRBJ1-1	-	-	CASSVVGQGTLNTEAFF	TGTGCCAGCAGCGTAGTGGGGCAGGGGACCCTGAACACTGAAGCTTTCTTT
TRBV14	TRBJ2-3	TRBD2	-	CASSQGRGGGTDTQYF	TGTGCCAGCAGCCAAGGTCGGGGGGGAGGCACAGATACGCAGTATTTT
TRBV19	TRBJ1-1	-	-	CASTENGRSTEAFF	TGTGCCAGTACCGAGAATGGTAGGAGCACTGAAGCTTTCTTT
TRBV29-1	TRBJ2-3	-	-	CSVDQGGTDTQYF	TGCAGCGTTGATCAGGGCGGAACAGATACGCAGTATTTT